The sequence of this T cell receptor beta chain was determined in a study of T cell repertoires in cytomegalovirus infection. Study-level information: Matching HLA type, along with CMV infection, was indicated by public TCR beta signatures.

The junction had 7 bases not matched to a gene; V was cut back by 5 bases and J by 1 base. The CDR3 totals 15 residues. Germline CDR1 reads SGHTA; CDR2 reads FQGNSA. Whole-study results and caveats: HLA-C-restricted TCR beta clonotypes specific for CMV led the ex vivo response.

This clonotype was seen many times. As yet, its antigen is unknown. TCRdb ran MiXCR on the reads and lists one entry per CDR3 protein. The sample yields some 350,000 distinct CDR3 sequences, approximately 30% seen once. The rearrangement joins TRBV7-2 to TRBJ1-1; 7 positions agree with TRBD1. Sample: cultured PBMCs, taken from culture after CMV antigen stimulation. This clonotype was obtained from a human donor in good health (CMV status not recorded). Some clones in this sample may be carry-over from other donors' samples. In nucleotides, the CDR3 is TGTGCCAGCAGCCTAGAAGGGACAGCGAACACTGAAGCTTTCTTT. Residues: CASSLEGTANTEAFF.